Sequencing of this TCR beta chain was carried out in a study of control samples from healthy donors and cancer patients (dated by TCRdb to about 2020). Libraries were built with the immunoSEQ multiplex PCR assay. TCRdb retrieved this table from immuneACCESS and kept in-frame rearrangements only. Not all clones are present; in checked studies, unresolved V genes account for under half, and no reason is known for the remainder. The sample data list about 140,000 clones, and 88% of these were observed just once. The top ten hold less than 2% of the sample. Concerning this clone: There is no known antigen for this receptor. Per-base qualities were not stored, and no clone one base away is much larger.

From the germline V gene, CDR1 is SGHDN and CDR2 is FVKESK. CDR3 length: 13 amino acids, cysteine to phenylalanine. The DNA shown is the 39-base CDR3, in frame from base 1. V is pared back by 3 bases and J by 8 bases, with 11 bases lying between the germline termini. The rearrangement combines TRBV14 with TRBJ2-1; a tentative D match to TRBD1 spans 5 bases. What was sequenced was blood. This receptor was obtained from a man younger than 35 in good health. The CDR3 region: CASSHQRQHEQFF. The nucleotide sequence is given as TGTGCCAGCAGCCACCAAAGACAGCATGAGCAGTTCTTC.